This TCR beta chain was profiled in a study of cytomegalovirus exposure and HLA in healthy donors. V was pared by 2 bases and J by 6 bases, with 8 bases of the junction left unmatched. Germline V CDR1 and CDR2: SGHNT, YENEEA. CDR3 length: 17 amino acids. The PCR contained 60 Vbeta and 13 Jbeta primers. The method was immunoSEQ multiplex PCR; TCRdb's version includes in-frame clones alone and lacks a portion of them. The sample carries about 210,000 clones, around 79% recorded once. This receptor was taken from a male donor in good health and CMV-seropositive. The chain uses TRBV11-3 and TRBJ2-2; 11 bases agree with TRBD2. Source material: PBMCs. CDR3 region: CASSLSSGGAGAGELFF. The CDR3 DNA follows: TGTGCCAGCAGCTTAAGTAGCGGGGGGGCCGGGGCCGGGGAGCTGTTTTTT.